This T cell receptor beta chain was sequenced during a study of blood T cell repertoires in COVID-19. About the study: Researchers got acute and convalescent COVID-19 samples from the United States, Italy and Spain.

Per the original methods: Estimated nucleated cell counts came from reference gene primer amplification. Using immunoSEQ multiplex PCR, the repertoire was profiled, and TCRdb retains in-frame clones only, with some absent. The DNA was the basis for D and trimming; V, J and clone size are from that table. The sample has approximately 250,000 clones, about 88% seen once. Deletions cut 0 bases from V and 2 bases from J, with 8 bases between. Per the germline V gene, CDR1 is SGHRS and CDR2 is YFSETQ. The CDR3 spans 14 residues. Enrolled during active infection, Seattle patients were then followed longitudinally.

This chain connects TRBV5-1 to TRBJ1-2, with D tentatively TRBD1 (6 bases). The TCR comes from a woman in her sixties or seventies with COVID-19, enrolled during active disease. Sequencing was done on a sample of peripheral blood. CDR3: CASSLDRANYGYTF. The CDR3, as DNA: TGCGCCAGCAGCTTGGACAGGGCGAACTATGGCTACACCTTC.